Detailed here is one T cell receptor beta chain. Its specificity is unknown. Universal primer sites and UMIs were introduced during 5'RACE template-switching synthesis of TCR cDNA. TCRdb re-called the 5' RACE reads with MiXCR, one entry per CDR3 protein. The data contain some 400,000 distinct CDR3 sequences, roughly 20% of them seen just once; the ten biggest clones take up about 18%. The CDR3 is 14 residues long. The V gene lost 4 bases and the J gene lost 4 bases, with 14 bases spanning the gap. This specimen comes from a study of T cells after yellow fever vaccination. Across the whole study: Those fractions that held only low numbers of cells were prepared using the SMART-Seq v4 Ultra Low Input RNA kit.

Study conclusions and caveats: Re-detected after boosting: most primary clones, 96% of CD4 and about 90% of CD8.

This TCR came from a man between 18 and 35 years old who received the YFV17D yellow fever vaccine. This sample comprised PBMCs, obtained before the yellow fever booster vaccination. The J gene is TRBJ2-7, the V gene TRBV12-3 or TRBV12-4; a possible D gene is TRBD1 (5 bases). The CDR3, as DNA: TGTGCCAGCAGTTCCACCCTGGGGCCTTACGAGCAGTACTTC. Translated: CASSSTLGPYEQYF.